A single TCR beta chain is shown here with its context. Its antigen is currently unknown. The source of the sample is a study of cytomegalovirus exposure and HLA in healthy donors. Use of 60 Vbeta and 13 Jbeta primers characterized the PCR. The data were produced by immunoSEQ multiplex PCR, yet TCRdb's version contains in-frame clones alone and is incomplete. Of more than 95,000 clones in the sample, 65% to 85% were seen once. Findings and limits, study-wide: TCR beta V- and J-gene trimming, according to a later analysis, was linked to a missense DCLRE1C variant. Common viral pathogens seemed, in a later analysis, to connect with several of the most significant clusters. Beyond CMV serostatus, there was no information to go on about immune exposure. Evidence from a later analysis indicated that most CMV-associated TCR beta chains looked HLA-restricted.

This CDR3 has 13 amino acids. V lost 3 bases and J lost 3, with 8 bases in between. Germline V CDR1 and CDR2: ENHRY, SYGVKD. The source is a female donor in good health and CMV-seropositive. The source material was PBMCs. This chain links TRBV10-3 with TRBJ2-5, with a weak D call TRBD1 (6 bases). CDR3 DNA: TGTGCCATCAGTGAACGACAGGAAGAGACCCAGTACTTC. Amino acids: CAISERQEETQYF.